Reported below is one TCR beta chain. This sample was taken from a study of blood T cell repertoires in COVID-19. For the study at large: Acute and convalescent COVID-19 specimens originated in the United States, Italy and Spain. In each case, the material was cDNA or gDNA derived from T cells, B-cell-depleted T cells, or PBMCs.

The V gene's germline CDR1 is SGDLS and CDR2 YYNGEE. Trimming took 1 base from V and 1 from J, leaving 15 bases between them. This CDR3 spans 17 amino acids. Under the authors' procedure: Counts of nucleated cells, estimated from reference gene primer amplification, were obtained. Profiling relied on immunoSEQ multiplex PCR, and the TCRdb table lists in-frame clones only, not all of them. V and J calls plus clone size are reproduced from that table; the DNA served to infer D and trimming. The data hold around 300,000 clones, with around 86% observed a single time. Sequenced: peripheral blood. The clonotype comes from a woman aged 40-49 years who had recovered from COVID-19. The chain links TRBV9 to TRBJ2-1; tentatively, D is TRBD2 (6 bases). Here the CDR3 reads CASSVPRTSPSYNEQFF. CDR3 bases: TGTGCCAGCAGCGTACCCCGAACTAGCCCATCCTACAATGAGCAGTTCTTC. Supplemented by reference TRBV9 and TRBJ2-1, the full variable domain reads DSGVTQTPKHLITATGQRVTLRCSPRSGDLSVYWYQQSLDQGLQFLIQYYNGEERAKGNILERFSAQQFPDLHSELNLSSLELGDSALYFCASSVPRTSPSYNEQFFGPGTRLTVL.